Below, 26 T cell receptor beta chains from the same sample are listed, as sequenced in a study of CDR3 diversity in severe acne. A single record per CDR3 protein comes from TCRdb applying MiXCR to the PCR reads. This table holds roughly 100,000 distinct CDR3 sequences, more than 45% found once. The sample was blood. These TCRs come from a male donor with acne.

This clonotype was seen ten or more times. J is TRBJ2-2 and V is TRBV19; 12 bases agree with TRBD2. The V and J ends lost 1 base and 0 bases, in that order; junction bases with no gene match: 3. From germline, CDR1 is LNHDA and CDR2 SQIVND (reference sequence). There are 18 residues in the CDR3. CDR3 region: CASSIGLAGGSNTGELFF. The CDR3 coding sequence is TGTGCCAGTAGTATAGGCCTAGCGGGAGGGTCGAACACCGGGGAGCTGTTTTTT.

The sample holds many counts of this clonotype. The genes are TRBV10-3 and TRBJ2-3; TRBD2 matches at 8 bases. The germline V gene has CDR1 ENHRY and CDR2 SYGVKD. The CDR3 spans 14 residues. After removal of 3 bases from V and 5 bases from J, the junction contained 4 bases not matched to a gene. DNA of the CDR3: TGTGCCATCAGTGAAGGGCTAGCGGGAGATACGCAGTATTTT. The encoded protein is CAISEGLAGDTQYF.

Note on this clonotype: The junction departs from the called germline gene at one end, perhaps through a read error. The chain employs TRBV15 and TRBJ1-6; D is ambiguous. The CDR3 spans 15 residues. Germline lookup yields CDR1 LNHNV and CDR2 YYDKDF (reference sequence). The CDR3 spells CATSRGKYRNSPLHF. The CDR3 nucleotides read TGTGCCACCAGTAGAGGTAAATATAGGAATTCACCCCTCCACTTT.

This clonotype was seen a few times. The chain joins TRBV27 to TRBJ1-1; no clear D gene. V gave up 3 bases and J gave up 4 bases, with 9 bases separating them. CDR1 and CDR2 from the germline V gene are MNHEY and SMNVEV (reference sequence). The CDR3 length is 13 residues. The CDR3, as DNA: TGTGCCAGCAGTTTGCCGGGATCCACTGAAGCTTTCTTT. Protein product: CASSLPGSTEAFF.

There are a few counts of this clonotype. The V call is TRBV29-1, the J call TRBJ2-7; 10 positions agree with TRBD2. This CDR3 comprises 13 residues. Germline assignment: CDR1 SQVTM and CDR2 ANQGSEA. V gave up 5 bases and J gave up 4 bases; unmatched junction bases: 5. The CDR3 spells CSVSGRGVYEQYF. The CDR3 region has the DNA TGCAGCGTTAGCGGGAGGGGCGTATACGAGCAGTACTTC.

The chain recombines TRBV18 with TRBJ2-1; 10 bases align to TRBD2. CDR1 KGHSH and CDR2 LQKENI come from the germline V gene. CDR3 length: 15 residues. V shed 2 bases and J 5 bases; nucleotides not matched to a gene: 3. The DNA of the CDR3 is TGTGCCAGCTCACCATCGCTAGCGGGAGACAATGAGCAGTTCTTC. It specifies CASSPSLAGDNEQFF.

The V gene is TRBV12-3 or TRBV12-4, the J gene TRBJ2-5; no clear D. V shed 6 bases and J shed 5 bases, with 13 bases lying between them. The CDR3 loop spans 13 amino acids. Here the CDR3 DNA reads TGTGCCAGCAGAGAGTCTGGCCGGGAGACCCAGTACTTC. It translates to CASRESGRETQYF.

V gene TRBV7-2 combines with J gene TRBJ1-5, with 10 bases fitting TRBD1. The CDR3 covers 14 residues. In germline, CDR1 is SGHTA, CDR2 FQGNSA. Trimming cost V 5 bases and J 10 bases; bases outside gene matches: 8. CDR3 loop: CASSPGTGVDPQHF. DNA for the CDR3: TGTGCCAGCAGCCCCGGGACAGGGGTCGATCCCCAGCATTTT. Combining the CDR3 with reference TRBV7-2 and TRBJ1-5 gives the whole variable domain GAGVSQSPSNKVTEKGKDVELRCDPISGHTALYWYRQSLGQGLEFLIYFQGNSAPDKSGLPSDRFSAERTGGSVSTLTIQRTQQEDSAVYLCASSPGTGVDPQHFGDGTRLSIL.

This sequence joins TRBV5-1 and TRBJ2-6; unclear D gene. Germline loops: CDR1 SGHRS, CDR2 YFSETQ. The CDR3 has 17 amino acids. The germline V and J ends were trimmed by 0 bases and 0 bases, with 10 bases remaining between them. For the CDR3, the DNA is TGCGCCAGCAGCTTGGGACACGGAAGCTCTGGGGCCAACGTCCTGACTTTC. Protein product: CASSLGHGSSGANVLTF.

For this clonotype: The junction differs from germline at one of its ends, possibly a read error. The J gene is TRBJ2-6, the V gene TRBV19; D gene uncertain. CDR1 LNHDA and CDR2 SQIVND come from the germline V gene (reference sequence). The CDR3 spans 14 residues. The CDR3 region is CASGMERGANVLTF. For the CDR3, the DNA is TGTGCCAGTGGTATGGAGAGAGGGGCCAACGTCCTGACTTTC.

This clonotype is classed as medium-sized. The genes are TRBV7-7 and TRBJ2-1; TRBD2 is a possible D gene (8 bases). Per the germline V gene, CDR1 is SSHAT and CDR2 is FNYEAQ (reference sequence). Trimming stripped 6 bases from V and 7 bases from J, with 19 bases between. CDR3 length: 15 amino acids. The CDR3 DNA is TGTGCCAGCAGTCCAGGGGGGGTAGCGGGGAATGAGCAGTTCTTC. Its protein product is CASSPGGVAGNEQFF.

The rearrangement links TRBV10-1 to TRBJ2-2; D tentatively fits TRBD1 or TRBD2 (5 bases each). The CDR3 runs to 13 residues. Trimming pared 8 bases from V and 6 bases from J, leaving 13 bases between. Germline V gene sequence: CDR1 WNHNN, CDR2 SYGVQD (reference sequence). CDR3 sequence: CASSGPAAGELFF. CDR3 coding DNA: TGCGCCAGCTCGGGACCAGCGGCCGGGGAGCTGTTTTTT.

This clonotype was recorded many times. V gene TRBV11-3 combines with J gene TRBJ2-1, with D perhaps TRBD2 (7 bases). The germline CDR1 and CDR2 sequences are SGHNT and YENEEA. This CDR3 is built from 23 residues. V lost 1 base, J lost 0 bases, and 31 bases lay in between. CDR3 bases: TGTGCCAGCAGCTTAGCCCATTCGGGTCCCGGGGGGCTTCAAGTAAGCTCCTACAATGAGCAGTTCTTC. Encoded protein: CASSLAHSGPGGLQVSSYNEQFF.

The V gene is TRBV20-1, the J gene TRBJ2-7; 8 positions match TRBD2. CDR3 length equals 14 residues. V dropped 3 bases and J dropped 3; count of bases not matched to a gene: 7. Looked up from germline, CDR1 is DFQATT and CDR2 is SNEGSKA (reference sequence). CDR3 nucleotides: TGCAGTGCTAGTCTCTCGCGGGAGGACTACGAGCAGTACTTC. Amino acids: CSASLSREDYEQYF.

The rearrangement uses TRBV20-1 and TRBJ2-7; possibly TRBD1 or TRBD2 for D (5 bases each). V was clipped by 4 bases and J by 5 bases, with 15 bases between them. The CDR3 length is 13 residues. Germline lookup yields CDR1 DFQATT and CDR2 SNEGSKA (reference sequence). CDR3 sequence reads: CSATDVGDDEQYF. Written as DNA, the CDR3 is TGCAGTGCTACCGATGTTGGGGACGACGAGCAGTACTTC.

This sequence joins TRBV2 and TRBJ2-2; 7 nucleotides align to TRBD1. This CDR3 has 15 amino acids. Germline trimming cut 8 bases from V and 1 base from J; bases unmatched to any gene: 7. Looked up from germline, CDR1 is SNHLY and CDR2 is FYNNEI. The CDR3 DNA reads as TGTGCCAGCGGGTACGGGACAGTGAACACCGGGGAGCTGTTTTTT. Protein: CASGYGTVNTGELFF.

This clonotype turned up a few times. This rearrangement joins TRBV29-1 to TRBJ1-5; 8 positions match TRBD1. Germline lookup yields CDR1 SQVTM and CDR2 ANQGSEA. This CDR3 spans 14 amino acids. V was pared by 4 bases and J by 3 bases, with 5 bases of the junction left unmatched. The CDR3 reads CSVGGTGDNQPQHF. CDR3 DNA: TGCAGCGTTGGGGGGACAGGAGACAATCAGCCCCAGCATTTT.

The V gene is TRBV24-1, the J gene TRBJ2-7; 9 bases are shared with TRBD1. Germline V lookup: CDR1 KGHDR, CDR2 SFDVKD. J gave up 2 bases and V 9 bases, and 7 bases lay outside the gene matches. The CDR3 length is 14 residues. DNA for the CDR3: TGTGCCACCGCTCCGGGACAGGGTACCTACGAGCAGTACTTC. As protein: CATAPGQGTYEQYF.

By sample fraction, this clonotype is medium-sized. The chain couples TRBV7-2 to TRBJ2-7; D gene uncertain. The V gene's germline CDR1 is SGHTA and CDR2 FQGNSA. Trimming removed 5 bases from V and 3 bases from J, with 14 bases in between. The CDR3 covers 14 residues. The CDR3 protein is CASSPLAASYEQYF. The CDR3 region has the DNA TGTGCCAGCAGCCCCCTGGCAGCCAGCTACGAGCAGTACTTC.

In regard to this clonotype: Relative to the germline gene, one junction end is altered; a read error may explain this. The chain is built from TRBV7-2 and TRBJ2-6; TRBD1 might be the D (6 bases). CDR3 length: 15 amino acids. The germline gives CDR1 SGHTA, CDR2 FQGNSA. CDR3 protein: CASSGHRAGANVLTF. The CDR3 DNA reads TGTGCCAGCAGTGGGCACAGGGCTGGGGCCAACGTCCTGACCTTC.

The CDR3 spells CASSTGLAGYEQYF. The CDR3 DNA sequence: TGTGCCAGCAGCACCGGACTAGCGGGCTACGAGCAGTACTTC. The chain carries TRBV7-4 and TRBJ2-7, with 11 bases fitting TRBD2. CDR1 and CDR2 from the germline V gene are SGHVT and SQSDAQ. The CDR3 has 14 amino acids. V shed 5 bases, J shed 3 bases, and the junction held 3 bases outside the gene matches.

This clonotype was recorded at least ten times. CDR3 sequence reads: CSAREREPYEQYF. The CDR3 DNA reads as TGCAGTGCTCGGGAGCGGGAGCCCTACGAGCAGTACTTC. The chain links TRBV20-1 to TRBJ2-7, with 8 bases aligning to TRBD2. CDR1 and CDR2 from the germline V gene are DFQATT and SNEGSKA (reference sequence). Unmatched junction bases numbered 5, after V lost 5 bases and J lost 2 bases. The CDR3 runs 13 residues.

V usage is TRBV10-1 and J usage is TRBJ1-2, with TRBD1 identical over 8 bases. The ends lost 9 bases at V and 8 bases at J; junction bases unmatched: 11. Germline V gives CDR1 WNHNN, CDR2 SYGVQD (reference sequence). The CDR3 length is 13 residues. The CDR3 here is CARATGAVRGYTF. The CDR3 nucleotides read TGCGCCAGGGCGACAGGGGCGGTCCGAGGCTACACCTTC.

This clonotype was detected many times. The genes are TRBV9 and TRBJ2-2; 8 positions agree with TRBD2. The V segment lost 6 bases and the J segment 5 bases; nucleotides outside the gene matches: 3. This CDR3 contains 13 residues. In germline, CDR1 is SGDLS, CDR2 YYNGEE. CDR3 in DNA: TGTGCCAGCACCCAGCGGGGGACCGGGGAGCTGTTTTTT. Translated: CASTQRGTGELFF.

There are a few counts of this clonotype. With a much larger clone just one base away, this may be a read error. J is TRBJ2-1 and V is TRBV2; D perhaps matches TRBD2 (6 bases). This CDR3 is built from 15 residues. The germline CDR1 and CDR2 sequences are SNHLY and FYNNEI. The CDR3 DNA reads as TGTGCCTGCAGTGAGTCGACTAGTAGGCGCGATGAGCAGTTCTTC. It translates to CACSESTSRRDEQFF.

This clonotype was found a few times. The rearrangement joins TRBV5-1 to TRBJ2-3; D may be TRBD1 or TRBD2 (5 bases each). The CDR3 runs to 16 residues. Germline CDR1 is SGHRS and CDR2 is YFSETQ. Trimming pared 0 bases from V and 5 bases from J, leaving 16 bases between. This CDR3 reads CASSLGGYLGGDTQYF. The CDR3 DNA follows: TGCGCCAGCAGCTTGGGGGGCTACCTCGGAGGAGATACGCAGTATTTT.